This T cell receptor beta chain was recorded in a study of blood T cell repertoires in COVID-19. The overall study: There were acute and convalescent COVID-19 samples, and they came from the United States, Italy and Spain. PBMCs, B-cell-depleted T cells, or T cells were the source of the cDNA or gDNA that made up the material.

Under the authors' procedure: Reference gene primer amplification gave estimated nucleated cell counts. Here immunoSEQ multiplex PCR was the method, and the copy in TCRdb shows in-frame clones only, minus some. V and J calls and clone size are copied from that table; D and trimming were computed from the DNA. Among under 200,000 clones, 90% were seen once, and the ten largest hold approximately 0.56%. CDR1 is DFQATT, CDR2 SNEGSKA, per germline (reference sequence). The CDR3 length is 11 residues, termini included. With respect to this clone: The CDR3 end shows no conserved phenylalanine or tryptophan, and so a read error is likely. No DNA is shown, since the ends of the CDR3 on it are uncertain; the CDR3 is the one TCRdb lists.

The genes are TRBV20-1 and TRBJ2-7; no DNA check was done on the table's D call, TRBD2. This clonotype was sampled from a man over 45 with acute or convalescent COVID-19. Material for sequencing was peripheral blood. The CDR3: CSARGSGGRVI.